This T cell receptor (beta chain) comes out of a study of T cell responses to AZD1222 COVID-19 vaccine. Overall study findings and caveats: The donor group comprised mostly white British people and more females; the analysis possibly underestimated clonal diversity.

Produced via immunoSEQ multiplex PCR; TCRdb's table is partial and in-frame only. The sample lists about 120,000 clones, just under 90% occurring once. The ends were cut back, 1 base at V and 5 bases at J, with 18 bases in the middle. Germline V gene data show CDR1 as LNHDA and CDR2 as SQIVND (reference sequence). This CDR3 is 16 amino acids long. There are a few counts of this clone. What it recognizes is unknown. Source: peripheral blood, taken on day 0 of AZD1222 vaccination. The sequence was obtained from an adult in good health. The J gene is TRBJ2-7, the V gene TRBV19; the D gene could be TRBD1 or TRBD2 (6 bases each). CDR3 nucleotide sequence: TGTGCCAGTAGTATAGCTTCGGGGGCCGCACAAGACGAGCAGTACTTC. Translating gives CASSIASGAAQDEQYF.